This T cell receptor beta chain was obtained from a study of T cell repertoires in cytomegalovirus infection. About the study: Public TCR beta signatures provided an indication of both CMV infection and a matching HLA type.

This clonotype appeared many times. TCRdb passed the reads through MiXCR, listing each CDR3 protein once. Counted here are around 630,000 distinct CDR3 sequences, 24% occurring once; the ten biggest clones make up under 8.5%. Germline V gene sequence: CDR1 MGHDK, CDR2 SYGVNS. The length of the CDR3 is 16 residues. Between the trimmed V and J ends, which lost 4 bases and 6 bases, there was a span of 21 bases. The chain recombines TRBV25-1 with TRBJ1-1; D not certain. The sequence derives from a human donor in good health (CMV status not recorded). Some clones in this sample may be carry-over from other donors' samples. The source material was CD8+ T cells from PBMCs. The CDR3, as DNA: TGTGCCAGCAGTGCTTACCCCTCGGCGGGTAGTGCTGAAGCTTTCTTT. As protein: CASSAYPSAGSAEAFF. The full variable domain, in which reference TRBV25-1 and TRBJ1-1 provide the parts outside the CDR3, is EADIYQTPRYLVIGTGKKITLECSQTMGHDKMYWYQQDPGMELHLIHYSYGVNSTEKGDLSSESTVSRIRTEHFPLTLESARPSHTSQYLCASSAYPSAGSAEAFFGQGTRLTVV.